Each of the 13 T cell receptor beta chains below was sequenced from the same sample in a study of tumor and adjacent non-tumor tissue in lung cancer. This sample's RNA came from whole unsorted tissue. This non-tumor lung sample came from over 3 cm beyond the tumor edge. The library came from three nested PCR rounds adapted from ARM-PCR protocols. Each CDR3 protein gets one entry after TCRdb re-called the multiplex PCR reads with MiXCR. The sample records more than 75,000 distinct CDR3 sequences, more than 80% being singletons. The material sequenced was distant non-tumor lung tissue. Receptor source: a man between 60 and 70 years old with small cell lung cancer.

A word on this clonotype: One end of the junction is discordant with germline, which a read error may explain. The gene calls are TRBV4-1 and TRBJ2-2; 13 nucleotides align to TRBD2. From germline, CDR1 is MGHRA and CDR2 YSYEKL. CDR3 length: 18 amino acids. The CDR3 region is CASIQDRLAGGTTGELFF. CDR3 coding DNA: TGCGCCAGCATCCAAGATCGACTAGCGGGAGGAACCACCGGGGAGCTGTTTTTT.

As to this clonotype: At one of its ends the junction is not consistent with the germline gene, which may arise from a read error. The chain couples TRBV12-3 or TRBV12-4 to TRBJ2-4, with TRBD2 identical over 7 bases. The CDR3 extends over 14 amino acids. CDR3 residues: CASSMRLAKNIQYF. CDR3 nucleotide sequence: TGTGCCAGCAGTATGCGACTAGCCAAAAACATTCAGTATTTC.

In regard to this clonotype: One end of the junction does not line up with germline, which may come from a read error. This chain joins TRBV11-2 and TRBJ2-5; 7 nucleotides line up with TRBD2. CDR3 length equals 18 residues. CDR1 and CDR2 (germline): SGHAT, FQNNGV. CDR3: CTSSPPAWTRGAQETLYF. CDR3 coding DNA: TGTACCAGCAGTCCGCCGGCCTGGACTAGGGGAGCACAAGAGACCCTGTACTTC.

Regarding this clonotype: This may stem from a read error, because a much larger clone lies one nucleotide away. J is TRBJ2-5 and V is TRBV20-1, with TRBD1 matching over 11 bases. Germline CDR1 and CDR2: DFQATT and SNEGSKA (reference sequence). This CDR3 has 16 amino acids. In nucleotides, the CDR3 is TGCAGTGCTAGAGAGGACAGGGGGCGATCGGAGGAGACCCAGAACTTC. Residues: CSAREDRGRSEETQNF.

This clonotype was seen repeatedly, ten times or more. The J gene is TRBJ2-3, the V gene TRBV20-1; D gene ambiguous. V was pared by 5 bases and J by 2 bases, with 11 bases between. The CDR3 is 13 residues long. Germline CDR1 and CDR2: DFQATT and SNEGSKA (reference sequence). In DNA, the CDR3 is TGCAGTGCTGGAGTGCGGTACACAGATACGCAGTATTTT. This codes for CSAGVRYTDTQYF.

To note about this clonotype: One junction end does not reproduce the germline sequence, and a read error may be involved. This sequence joins TRBV6-1 and TRBJ2-3; TRBD2 is a possible D gene (5 bases). The CDR3 loop spans 15 amino acids. Germline V CDR1 and CDR2: MNHNS, SASEGT. CDR3 residues: CASSELVGDTDTQYF. CDR3 nucleotides: TGTGCTAGCAGTGAACTAGTGGGAGACACAGATACGCAGTATTTT.

With regard to this clonotype: A junction boundary mismatches the germline segment, possibly from a read error. The gene calls are TRBV5-5 and TRBJ2-3, with D tentatively TRBD2 (7 bases). The V gene's germline CDR1 is SGHKS and CDR2 YYEKEE (reference sequence). The CDR3 sequence is 15 residues long. The CDR3 region is CASSLAGEGADTQYF. CDR3 bases: TGTGCCAGTAGCTTGGCAGGGGAGGGTGCAGATACGCAGTATTTT.

Remarks on this clonotype: The germline gene is not matched at one end of the junction; a read error may be the cause. The rearrangement links TRBV7-9 to TRBJ1-1; 7 bases match TRBD1. In germline, CDR1 is SEHNR, CDR2 FQNEAQ (reference sequence). CDR3 length: 16 residues. The CDR3 bases are TGTGCCAACAGCTTAGGTAAAGGACAGGAGATCACCGAAGCTTTCTTT. Protein product: CANSLGKGQEITEAFF.

To note about this clonotype: Its ends do not fully match the called genes, so a read error is possible. The chain couples TRBV11-2 to TRBJ1-2, with 7 bases that match TRBD1. The CDR3 covers 13 residues. The germline CDR1 and CDR2 sequences are SGHAT and FQNNGV. The CDR3 DNA reads TGTGTCAGCGACGACAGGGATAACTATGGCTACGCCTTC. Translated: CVSDDRDNYGYAF.

About this clonotype: A much bigger clone sits one base away, suggesting this may be a read error. The chain employs TRBV5-1 and TRBJ2-1; D may match TRBD1 or TRBD2 (5 bases each). The V end was cut by 7 bases, the J end by 9 bases, with 23 bases between. This CDR3 contains 15 residues. Germline CDR1 is SGHRS and CDR2 is YFSETQ. CDR3 residues: CASGPGRATLGEQFF. CDR3 bases: TGCGCCAGCGGCCCGGGACGAGCAACTCTGGGTGAGCAGTTCTTC.

Notes on this clonotype: The missing conserved phenylalanine or tryptophan at the end of this CDR3 makes a read error likely. The chain employs TRBV4-1 and TRBJ2-2; 9 nucleotides match TRBD2. This CDR3 spans 17 amino acids. CDR1 MGHRA and CDR2 YSYEKL come from the germline V gene. Written as DNA, the CDR3 is TGCGCCAGCAGCTCCCGGACTAGCGATACGAACACCGGGGAACTGTTTCTT. It translates to CASSSRTSDTNTGELFL.

The gene calls are TRBV7-8 and TRBJ2-3, with TRBD2 identical over 15 bases. The V gene's germline CDR1 is SGHVS and CDR2 FQNEAQ. This CDR3 contains 18 residues. Germline trimming cut 6 bases from V and 7 bases from J; bases unmatched to any gene: 14. CDR3 loop: CASSLRTSGRAGAYTQYF. CDR3 coding DNA: TGTGCCAGCAGTCTACGGACTAGCGGGAGGGCCGGGGCATATACGCAGTATTTT.

Details on this clonotype: One end of the junction is discordant with germline, which a read error may explain. The chain links TRBV12-3 or TRBV12-4 to TRBJ2-5; 8 nucleotides match TRBD1. The length of the CDR3 is 14 residues. This CDR3 reads CASSLLDREEAQCF. In DNA form, the CDR3 reads TGTGCCAGCAGTTTATTGGACAGGGAAGAGGCCCAGTGCTTC.